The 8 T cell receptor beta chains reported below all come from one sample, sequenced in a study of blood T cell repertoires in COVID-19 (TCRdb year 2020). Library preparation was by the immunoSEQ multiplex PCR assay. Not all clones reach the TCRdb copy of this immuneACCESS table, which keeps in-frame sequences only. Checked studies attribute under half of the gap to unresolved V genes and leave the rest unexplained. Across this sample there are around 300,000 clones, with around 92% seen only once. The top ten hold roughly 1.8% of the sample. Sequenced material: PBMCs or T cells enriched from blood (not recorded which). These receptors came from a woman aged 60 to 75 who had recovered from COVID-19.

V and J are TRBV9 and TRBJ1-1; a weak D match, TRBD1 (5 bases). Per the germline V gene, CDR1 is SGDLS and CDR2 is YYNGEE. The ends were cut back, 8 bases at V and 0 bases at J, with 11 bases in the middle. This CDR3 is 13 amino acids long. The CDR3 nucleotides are TGTGCCAGTTCCGGAGGGGTGAACACTGAAGCTTTCTTT. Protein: CASSGGVNTEAFF.

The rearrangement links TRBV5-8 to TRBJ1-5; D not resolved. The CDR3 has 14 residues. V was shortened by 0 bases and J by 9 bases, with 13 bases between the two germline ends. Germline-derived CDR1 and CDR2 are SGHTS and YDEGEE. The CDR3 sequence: CASSLGGVVRPQHF. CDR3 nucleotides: TGTGCCAGCAGCTTGGGAGGCGTAGTTCGGCCCCAGCATTTT.

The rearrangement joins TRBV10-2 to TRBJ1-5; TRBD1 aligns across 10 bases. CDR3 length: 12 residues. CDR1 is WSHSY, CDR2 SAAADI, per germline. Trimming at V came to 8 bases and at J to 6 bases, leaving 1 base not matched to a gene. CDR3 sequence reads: CASGQGVQPQHF. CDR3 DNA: TGCGCCAGCGGACAGGGGGTTCAGCCCCAGCATTTT.

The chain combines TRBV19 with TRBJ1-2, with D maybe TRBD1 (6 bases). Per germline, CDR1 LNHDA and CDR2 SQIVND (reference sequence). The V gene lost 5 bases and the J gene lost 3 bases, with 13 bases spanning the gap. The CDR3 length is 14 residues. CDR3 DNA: TGTGCCAGTAGTCCCGCGTACAGGGACTATGGCTACACCTTC. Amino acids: CASSPAYRDYGYTF.

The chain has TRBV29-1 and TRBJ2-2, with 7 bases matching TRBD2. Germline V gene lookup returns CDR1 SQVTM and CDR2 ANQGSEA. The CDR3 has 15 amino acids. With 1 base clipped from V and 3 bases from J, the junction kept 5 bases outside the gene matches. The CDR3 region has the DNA TGCAGCGTTGAAGGGGGAGGGGTCGACACCGGGGAGCTGTTTTTT. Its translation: CSVEGGGVDTGELFF.

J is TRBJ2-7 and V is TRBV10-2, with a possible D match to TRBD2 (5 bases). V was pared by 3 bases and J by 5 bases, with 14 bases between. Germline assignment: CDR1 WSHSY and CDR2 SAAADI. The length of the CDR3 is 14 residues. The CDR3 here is CASSDVLAPNEQYF. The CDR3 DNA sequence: TGCGCCAGCAGTGATGTCCTAGCACCCAACGAGCAGTACTTC.

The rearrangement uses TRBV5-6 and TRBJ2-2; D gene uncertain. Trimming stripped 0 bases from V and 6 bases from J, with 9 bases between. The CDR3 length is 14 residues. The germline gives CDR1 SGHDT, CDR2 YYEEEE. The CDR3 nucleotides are TGTGCCAGCAGCTTGGTTTCGGGTTCCGGGGAGCTGTTTTTT. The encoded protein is CASSLVSGSGELFF.

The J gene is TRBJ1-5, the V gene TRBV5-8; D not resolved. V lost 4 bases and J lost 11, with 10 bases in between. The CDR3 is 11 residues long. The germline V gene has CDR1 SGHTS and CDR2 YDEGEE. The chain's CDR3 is CASSPMVAQHF. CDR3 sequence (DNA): TGTGCCAGCAGCCCAATGGTAGCCCAGCATTTT.